These T cell receptor beta chains were read from a single sample in a study of blood T cell repertoires in COVID-19. Profiling relied on immunoSEQ multiplex PCR, and the TCRdb table lists in-frame clones only, not all of them. The table includes roughly 200,000 clones, about 86% detected once. The sample taken for sequencing was peripheral blood. All receptors derive from a man in his fifties with active or convalescent COVID-19. Each CDR3 is given with its conserved first and last residue. The D gene is left open where the match is weak. For some rows the clone size is stated as once, few or many, or as a class when expanded; others skip it.

NA	TRBJ2-1	TRBD2	TRBV3-1/TRBV3-2	CASSVEASGDNEQFF	TGTGCCAGCAGCGTCGAGGCTAGCGGGGACAATGAGCAGTTCTTC
NA	TRBJ1-1	NA	TRBV2	CASSARGLLNTEAFF	TGTGCCAGCAGTGCCCGAGGGCTGCTGAACACTGAAGCTTTCTTT
NA	TRBJ2-1	NA	TRBV2	CASSGGPQGSYNEQFF	TGTGCCAGCAGCGGGGGACCGCAAGGGTCCTACAATGAGCAGTTCTTC
few	TRBJ2-5	NA	TRBV27	CASSFLGQRETQYF	TGTGCCAGCAGTTTCCTTGGACAGAGAGAGACCCAGTACTTC
once	TRBJ1-1	NA	TRBV4-1	CASSPNGEAEAFF	TGCGCCAGCAGCCCTAACGGGGAGGCTGAAGCTTTCTTT
few	TRBJ2-7	TRBD1	TRBV6-2/TRBV6-3	CASSYSRDRGYEQYF	TGTGCCAGCAGTTACTCCAGGGACAGGGGTTACGAGCAGTACTTC
NA	TRBJ2-3	NA	TRBV15	CATSRSRTDWTDTQYF	TGTGCCACCAGCAGATCACGGACAGACTGGACAGATACGCAGTATTTT
once	TRBJ1-6	TRBD1	TRBV27	CASRSGTASNSPLHF	TGTGCCAGCAGGTCCGGGACAGCGAGCAATTCACCCCTCCACTTT
NA	TRBJ1-2	TRBD1	TRBV9	CASSAGTGGNYGYTF	TGTGCCAGCAGTGCCGGGACAGGGGGAAACTATGGCTACACCTTC
NA	TRBJ1-1	TRBD1	TRBV5-1	CASSIAGTVNTEAFF	TGCGCCAGCAGCATAGCCGGGACAGTCAACACTGAAGCTTTCTTT
few	TRBJ1-2	TRBD1	TRBV5-4	CASSNGDRGGGGYTF	TGTGCCAGCAGCAACGGGGACAGGGGAGGGGGTGGCTACACCTTC